One and the same sample provided the 28 T cell receptor beta chains below, sequenced in a study of blood T cells in healthy people across ages. For the second PCR, which ran for roughly 7 to 11 cycles, a sample-barcoded 5' primer and a J-beta primer mix were used. TCRdb ran MiXCR on the 5' RACE reads and lists one entry per CDR3 protein. The sample carries some 800,000 distinct CDR3 sequences, roughly 44% recorded once. Sequenced sample: blood. Receptors were obtained from a man aged 55 to 69 in good health.

As for this clonotype: A read error may be the cause here, since a much bigger clone is one base away. The chain is built from TRBV7-2 and TRBJ2-5; D uncertain. The DNA end is a closer match to TRBJ2-7, so the J assignment may be wrong. The germline V gene has CDR1 SGHTA and CDR2 FQGNSA. The CDR3 has 14 amino acids. CDR3 sequence: CASNIDQSLGEQYF. The CDR3 coding sequence is TGTGCCAGCAACATTGACCAGTCCTTGGGCGAGCAGTACTTC.

J is TRBJ2-1 and V is TRBV7-2, with TRBD2 matching 7 bases. The CDR3 sequence is 15 residues long. The V gene end was trimmed by 5 bases and the J gene end by 5 bases; junction bases not matched to a gene: 9. Germline V gene sequence: CDR1 SGHTA, CDR2 FQGNSA. The CDR3 reads CASSKTSVLNNEQFF. Written as DNA, the CDR3 is TGTGCCAGCAGCAAAACTAGCGTCCTTAACAATGAGCAGTTCTTC.

The gene calls are TRBV6-5 and TRBJ1-2; weak D call: TRBD1 (5 bases). Germline V CDR1 and CDR2: MNHEY, SVGAGI. The CDR3 covers 14 residues. Trimming shortened V by 0 bases and J by 8 bases, and 13 bases separated the two germline ends. This chain's CDR3 is CASSYSDGGGGYTF. The CDR3 nucleotides read TGTGCCAGCAGTTACTCCGACGGGGGAGGGGGCTACACCTTC.

This clonotype showed up many times. V is TRBV29-1 and J is TRBJ2-7, with 9 bases fitting TRBD1. Trimming at V came to 0 bases and at J to 6 bases, leaving 6 bases not matched to a gene. Germline CDR1 and CDR2: SQVTM and ANQGSEA. The CDR3 consists of 14 residues. In nucleotides, the CDR3 is TGCAGCGTTGAAGAGGGGGGACAGGGTAGCGAGCAGTACTTC. This sequence encodes CSVEEGGQGSEQYF.

This sequence joins TRBV24-1 and TRBJ2-1, with D perhaps TRBD2 (6 bases). The CDR3 length is 16 residues. Germline assignment: CDR1 KGHDR and CDR2 SFDVKD. Trimming left V 5 bases short and J 1 base short, with 14 bases between. CDR3 loop: CATSVGGVASYNEQFF. In nucleotides, the CDR3 is TGTGCCACCAGTGTTGGAGGGGTCGCTTCCTACAATGAGCAGTTCTTC.

This sequence joins TRBV20-1 and TRBJ2-1; TRBD2 aligns across 16 bases. In germline, CDR1 is DFQATT, CDR2 SNEGSKA (reference sequence). After removal of 6 bases from V and 8 bases from J, the junction contained 7 bases not matched to a gene. This CDR3 region has 15 residues. This CDR3 is CSAQGLAGGRDEQFF. CDR3 nucleotide sequence: TGCAGTGCCCAGGGACTAGCGGGGGGGCGGGATGAGCAGTTCTTC.

This sequence joins TRBV19 and TRBJ2-1, with TRBD2 matching 9 bases. This CDR3 is built from 15 residues. V was pared by 1 base and J by 10 bases, with 8 bases of the junction left unmatched. Germline V CDR1 and CDR2: LNHDA, SQIVND (reference sequence). The CDR3 reads CASSIAGGGAGEQFF. CDR3 DNA sequence: TGTGCCAGTAGTATAGCGGGCGGGGGGGCCGGCGAGCAGTTCTTC.

The chain joins TRBV4-3 to TRBJ2-1, with D unresolved. Germline V gives CDR1 LGHNA, CDR2 YSLEER. The CDR3 runs to 17 residues. V was shortened by 1 base and J by 12 bases, with 25 bases between the two germline ends. CDR3 loop: CASSQVLHKLTMKGQFF. The CDR3 nucleotides read TGCGCCAGCAGCCAAGTCCTGCATAAGCTCACAATGAAGGGGCAGTTCTTC.

The chain uses TRBV4-3 and TRBJ2-7; 7 bases fit TRBD1. This CDR3 is built from 15 residues. The germline V gene encodes CDR1 LGHNA and CDR2 YSLEER. The J segment lost 4 bases and the V segment lost 1 base, leaving 7 bases of the junction unmatched. The CDR3 nucleotides read TGCGCCAGCAGCCAAGGTCAAACAGGGGAGTACGAGCAGTACTTC. Translation: CASSQGQTGEYEQYF.

The chain carries TRBV20-1 and TRBJ2-7, with D perhaps TRBD2 (6 bases). The CDR3 consists of 14 residues. V dropped 1 base and J dropped 0 bases, with 10 bases sitting between them. Looked up from germline, CDR1 is DFQATT and CDR2 is SNEGSKA (reference sequence). Here the CDR3 reads CSARGAGLSYEQYF. In DNA form, the CDR3 reads TGCAGTGCTAGAGGAGCGGGCCTCTCCTACGAGCAGTACTTC.

V and J are TRBV6-2 or TRBV6-3 and TRBJ2-1; D is possibly TRBD2 (6 bases). Trimming took 5 bases from V and 5 from J, leaving 13 bases between them. The CDR3 is 14 residues long. Germline V gene sequence: CDR1 MNHEY, CDR2 SVGEGT. CDR3 in DNA: TGTGCCAGCAGTCCGGGAGCCCAGGACAATGAGCAGTTCTTC. Protein: CASSPGAQDNEQFF.

The chain joins TRBV9 to TRBJ1-1; 7 bases align to TRBD1. With V trimmed by 0 bases and J by 3 bases, 8 bases remained unmatched. In germline, CDR1 is SGDLS, CDR2 YYNGEE. The length of the CDR3 is 16 residues. In nucleotides, the CDR3 is TGTGCCAGCAGCGTAGTGGAGGGGGCTGGGTACACTGAAGCTTTCTTT. It codes for CASSVVEGAGYTEAFF.

This clonotype was seen more than once but under ten times. The genes are TRBV6-5 and TRBJ2-7, with 9 bases identical to TRBD1. In germline, CDR1 is MNHEY, CDR2 SVGAGI. CDR3 size: 14 residues. V shed 6 bases, J shed 7 bases, and the junction held 10 bases outside the gene matches. Here the CDR3 DNA reads TGTGCCAGCAGAACCGGGACAGGGCGTTATGAGCAGTACTTC. This translates into CASRTGTGRYEQYF.

This chain links TRBV20-1 with TRBJ2-7, with D maybe TRBD2 (5 bases). The CDR3 sequence is 12 residues long. V was trimmed by 5 bases and J by 3 bases, leaving 11 bases between them. The V gene's germline CDR1 is DFQATT and CDR2 SNEGSKA (reference sequence). The CDR3 sequence: CSAAGPGYEQYF. In DNA form, the CDR3 reads TGCAGTGCTGCGGGCCCGGGCTACGAGCAGTACTTC.

This chain uses TRBV14 with TRBJ2-7; D tentatively fits TRBD1 or TRBD2 (5 bases each). The CDR3 consists of 14 residues. Trimming pared 3 bases from V and 3 bases from J, leaving 12 bases between. Germline CDR1 reads SGHDN; CDR2 reads FVKESK. The CDR3 sequence: CASSQGVKLYEQYF. CDR3 nucleotide sequence: TGTGCCAGCAGCCAGGGGGTAAAGCTCTACGAGCAGTACTTC. The full variable domain, completed using reference TRBV14 and TRBJ2-7, is EAGVTQFPSHSVIEKGQTVTLRCDPISGHDNLYWYRRVMGKEIKFLLHFVKESKQDESGMPNNRFLAERTGGTYSTLKVQPAELEDSGVYFCASSQGVKLYEQYFGPGTRLTVT.

The chain employs TRBV5-5 and TRBJ2-6, with no clear D. The CDR3 spans 16 residues. Deletions cut 3 bases from V and 0 bases from J, with 10 bases between. CDR1 and CDR2 (germline): SGHKS, YYEKEE (reference sequence). Here the CDR3 reads CASSSSFSSGANVLTF. The CDR3 DNA follows: TGTGCCAGCAGCTCCTCGTTCAGCTCTGGGGCCAACGTCCTGACTTTC.

The chain couples TRBV4-3 to TRBJ1-1; D gene ambiguous. The CDR3 is made up of 16 amino acids. Germline V gene lookup returns CDR1 LGHNA and CDR2 YSLEER. The V end lost 0 bases, the J end lost 0 bases, and 11 bases lay between the germline ends. The CDR3 here is CASSQDTVRVNTEAFF. In DNA form, the CDR3 reads TGCGCCAGCAGCCAAGATACGGTGAGAGTGAACACTGAAGCTTTCTTT.

The CDR3 is CATSDGGAAKETQYF. The DNA of the CDR3 is TGTGCCACCAGTGATGGAGGGGCAGCGAAAGAGACCCAGTACTTC. The rearrangement uses TRBV24-1 and TRBJ2-5; a weak D match, TRBD2 (6 bases). V lost 3 bases to trimming and J lost 3 bases, with 13 bases between them. From germline, CDR1 is KGHDR and CDR2 SFDVKD. This CDR3 contains 15 residues.

The chain combines TRBV7-9 with TRBJ1-2; weak D call: TRBD1 (5 bases). V lost 3 bases and J 4 bases, leaving 18 bases between the germline ends. This CDR3 has 16 residues. The germline CDR1 and CDR2 sequences are SEHNR and FQNEAQ (reference sequence). The CDR3 is CASSFDSFAGPYGYTF. In DNA form, the CDR3 reads TGTGCCAGCAGCTTTGACAGTTTCGCAGGGCCCTATGGCTACACCTTC.

V gene TRBV27 combines with J gene TRBJ1-4, with D tentatively TRBD1 (5 bases). CDR1 MNHEY and CDR2 SMNVEV come from the germline V gene (reference sequence). This CDR3 contains 17 residues. Trimming stripped 3 bases from V and 3 bases from J, with 17 bases between. The CDR3 region has the DNA TGTGCCAGCAGTTTTCGTCAGGGATGGGCTTCTAATGAAAAACTGTTTTTT. Amino acids: CASSFRQGWASNEKLFF.

The chain uses TRBV5-1 and TRBJ2-5; D gene ambiguous. There are 15 residues in the CDR3. The germline gives CDR1 SGHRS, CDR2 YFSETQ. Trimming left V 0 bases short and J 2 bases short, with 11 bases between. CDR3 in amino acids: CASSLGPSAQETQYF. CDR3 DNA sequence: TGCGCCAGCAGCTTGGGTCCGTCGGCGCAAGAGACCCAGTACTTC.

This clonotype was recorded a few times. This sequence joins TRBV27 and TRBJ2-1; 8 bases are a match to TRBD2. The V gene end was trimmed by 2 bases and the J gene end by 8 bases; junction bases not matched to a gene: 14. This CDR3 is built from 17 residues. Looked up from germline, CDR1 is MNHEY and CDR2 is SMNVEV (reference sequence). DNA of the CDR3: TGTGCCAGCAGTTTAAGGAGGGTAGCGGGGTCCTCACATGAGCAGTTCTTC. Protein: CASSLRRVAGSSHEQFF.

This chain connects TRBV6-2 or TRBV6-3 to TRBJ1-1; D uncertain. The CDR3 runs 15 residues. Germline V gives CDR1 MNHEY, CDR2 SVGEGT. The V and J ends lost 2 bases and 2 bases respectively, with 12 bases between them. The CDR3 sequence: CASSYVGIHNTEAFF. CDR3 nucleotide sequence: TGTGCCAGCAGTTACGTCGGTATACATAACACTGAAGCTTTCTTT.

This clonotype was picked up a small number of times. This chain links TRBV29-1 with TRBJ1-1; 7 bases match TRBD1. V was clipped by 2 bases and J by 4 bases; unmatched bases: 4. Germline CDR1 is SQVTM and CDR2 is ANQGSEA. The CDR3 has 13 residues. The DNA of the CDR3 is TGCAGCGTTGAAAGGGGGCTTGGCACTGAAGCTTTCTTT. It specifies CSVERGLGTEAFF.

The chain recombines TRBV18 with TRBJ2-5, with D possibly called TRBD1 or TRBD2 (6 bases each). Trimming took off 1 base at V and 0 bases at J, with 9 bases between the two ends. The CDR3 consists of 15 residues. Looked up from germline, CDR1 is KGHSH and CDR2 is LQKENI. This CDR3 is CASSPQGGYQETQYF. CDR3 sequence (DNA): TGTGCCAGCTCACCACAGGGGGGATACCAAGAGACCCAGTACTTC.

This clonotype has only a few counts. The rearrangement uses TRBV7-9 and TRBJ2-4, with 13 bases matching TRBD2. The germline gives CDR1 SEHNR, CDR2 FQNEAQ (reference sequence). The junction had 5 bases not matched to a gene; V was cut back by 3 bases and J by 9 bases. The CDR3 extends over 15 amino acids. The CDR3 here is CASSFQGLAGFIQYF. DNA of the CDR3: TGTGCCAGCAGCTTCCAGGGACTAGCGGGGTTCATTCAGTACTTC.

This clonotype came up a few times. The J gene is TRBJ1-2, the V gene TRBV12-3 or TRBV12-4, with D uncertain. V dropped 6 bases and J dropped 4 bases, with 9 bases sitting between them. This CDR3 spans 12 amino acids. CDR3 in DNA: TGTGCCAGCAGCCGCCTGAGCTATGGCTACACCTTC. Protein product: CASSRLSYGYTF.

J is TRBJ2-7 and V is TRBV7-2; TRBD1 aligns across 7 bases. The DNA end favors TRBJ2-5, so the J call may be wrong. Germline values: CDR1 SGHTA, CDR2 FQGNSA. The CDR3 length is 14 residues. The chain's CDR3 is CASSLVQGKETQYF. The CDR3 nucleotides are TGTGCCAGCAGCTTAGTACAGGGGAAAGAGACCCAGTACTTC.